This TCR beta chain was observed in a study of a mutant IDH1 vaccine in newly diagnosed glioma. For the study at large: Among treated patients, 62.5% were male and about 40% female, and mean age was about 41 years.

Time point meaning: baseline, week 1 (first vaccination visit). Treatment given: pre-vaccination baseline after standard-of-care therapy. CDR3 length: 14 residues. Germline V gives CDR1 SGHNT, CDR2 YYREEE (reference sequence). Between the trimmed V and J ends, which lost 4 bases and 0 bases, there was a span of 10 bases. Some clones are missing from TCRdb's copy, which holds only in-frame ones; the method was immunoSEQ multiplex PCR. The repertoire holds about 70,000 clones, around 83% seen once, with 4.6% in the top ten. The origin of this receptor is a woman aged 18-29 years with glioma. Some clones in this sample may be carry-over from other donors' samples. The material sequenced was peripheral blood mononuclear cells (PBMCs), taken from a glioma patient treated with radiotherapy, temozolomide or both. The chain employs TRBV5-4 and TRBJ1-1; D not certain. CDR3 in amino acids: CASSPSTLNTEAFF. In DNA form, the CDR3 reads TGTGCCAGCAGCCCCTCTACCCTGAACACTGAAGCTTTCTTT.